This T cell receptor beta chain was retrieved from a study of identical twins. This clonotype has more than one count but fewer than ten. One junction end does not reproduce the germline sequence, and a read error may be involved. CDR1 is MNHNS, CDR2 SASEGT, per germline. The CDR3 covers 12 residues. Each CDR3 protein is one row after TCRdb ran MiXCR on the 5' RACE reads. Here the sample spans roughly 720,000 distinct CDR3 sequences, around a sixth being singletons. These data were likewise used in another study, on T cells expressing NK-cell markers. That work states: Obtained from sorted CD3+CD56+NKG2C+, CD3+CD56+NKG2C- and CD3+CD56-NKG2C+ T cells were the TCR beta repertoires. About six donors carried dominant NKG2C+ clonotypes that made up roughly 1.0-7.0% of their CD8+ T cells. It was still unclear whether expanded NKG2C+ T cell clones were HCMV specific.

Sequencing used PBMCs. This TCR derives from a woman aged 18-30 years in good health. The V gene is TRBV6-1, the J gene TRBJ1-1; D is perhaps TRBD1 (5 bases). In DNA, the CDR3 is TGTGCCTGCAGTCAGGGGAACACTGAAGCTTTCTTT. Translating gives CACSQGNTEAFF.